The present entry profiles one T cell receptor (beta chain) with its context. The target antigen is unknown. Sequencing used immunoSEQ multiplex PCR; TCRdb keeps in-frame clones, though not all of them. The sample holds about 49,000 clones, 85% seen once. The data were obtained in a study of OX40 agonist ivuxolimab in advanced cancers. Study results and limitations: The study observed clonal expansion of CD4+ and CD8+ blood T cells by week 6 at 0.1 to 3.0 mg/kg. Among T cells, CD8+ cells averaged more expanded clones than CD4+ cells.

The CDR3 sequence is 15 residues long. With 1 base clipped from V and 6 bases from J, the junction kept 9 bases outside the gene matches. Germline CDR1 is SEHNR and CDR2 is FQNEAQ (reference sequence). This sequence was found in an adult with an advanced solid tumor such as melanoma, head and neck, liver or kidney cancer. The gene calls are TRBV7-9 and TRBJ2-7; TRBD2 matches at 7 bases. The specimen was CD4+ or CD8+ T cells sorted from blood, collected in a trial of the OX40 agonist ivuxolimab. DNA for the CDR3: TGTGCCAGCAGCTTAGTCGGGGACTATATGGGCGAGCAGTACTTC. Amino acids: CASSLVGDYMGEQYF.